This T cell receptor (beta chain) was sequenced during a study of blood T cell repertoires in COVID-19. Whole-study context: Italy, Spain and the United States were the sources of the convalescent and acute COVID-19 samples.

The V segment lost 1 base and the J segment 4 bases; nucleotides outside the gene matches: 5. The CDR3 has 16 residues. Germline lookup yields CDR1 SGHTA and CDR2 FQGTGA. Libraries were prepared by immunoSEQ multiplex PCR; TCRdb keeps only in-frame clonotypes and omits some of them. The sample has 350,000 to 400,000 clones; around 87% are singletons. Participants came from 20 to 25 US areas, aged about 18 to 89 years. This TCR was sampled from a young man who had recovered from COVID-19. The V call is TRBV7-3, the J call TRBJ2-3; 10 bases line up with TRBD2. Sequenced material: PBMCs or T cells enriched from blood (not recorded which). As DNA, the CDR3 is TGTGCCAGCAGCTTAAGCCAAGCGGGAGGGCCAGATACGCAGTATTTT. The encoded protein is CASSLSQAGGPDTQYF.